The T cell receptor beta chain under discussion was sequenced for a study of T-cell memory formation after mild COVID-19. Study summary: Largely donor-specific TCR clusters were found.

The CDR3 is 17 residues long. Germline values: CDR1 LGHNA, CDR2 YSLEER. V lost 0 bases and J 4 bases, leaving 16 bases between the germline ends. This clonotype was observed a few times. Its antigen is still unknown. General study findings and limits: Shrinking CD4+ clones were chiefly CM and EM; CD8+ ones were chiefly EMRA. Cross-reactive memory apparently joined, as some responding clones appeared in pre-infection memory.

MiXCR was run by TCRdb on the 5' RACE reads, yielding one entry per CDR3 protein. The sample holds around 200,000 distinct CDR3 sequences; approximately 16% are singletons and the top ten take about 2.1%. The chain has TRBV4-3 and TRBJ1-5; D may be TRBD1 (5 bases). The sequence derives from an adult woman who had mild COVID-19 (a few samples of this study predate the infection). Cell type and time point are not known. Source material: PBMCs or a T cell subset sorted from them (not recorded which). This chain's CDR3 is CASSQEPTGTLNQPQHF. CDR3 coding DNA: TGCGCCAGCAGCCAAGAACCTACCGGGACTCTGAATCAGCCCCAGCATTTT.